The sequence of this T cell receptor beta chain was determined in a study of human T cells and chemical hapten exposure (dated by TCRdb to the early 2020s). About the study as a whole: For sensitization, 2% DPC in acetone was applied to a 2 cm by 2 cm area of upper inner arm skin. Twenty-nine alopecia patients gave blood for TCR sequencing at one to four time points (pre-sensitization, 2, 6 and 24 weeks). The mostly female patient cohort included alopecia areata with under or over 50% scalp involvement, alopecia totalis and alopecia universalis. Patch testing was performed on the upper back with Finn chambers containing 0.01% DPC, and the patch tests were scored after 6 days according to International Contact Dermatitis Research Group standards. Peripheral blood TCR repertoire changes were tracked in vivo in alopecia patients during primary and secondary sensitization to the hapten diphenylcyclopropenone (DPC). Blood samples were taken from patients before sensitization (week 0) and then at 2, 6 and about 24 weeks after DPC sensitization. The libraries were sequenced as a pool, and the TCR yield per sample differed mostly because of small variations in library volumes within the pool. Patients additionally received weekly therapeutic DPC doses to the scalp throughout the roughly 24-week study period.

V lost 6 bases and J lost 9 bases, and the count of bases not matched to a germline gene is 10. For CDR1 and CDR2, the germline V gene lists SGDLS and YYNGEE. The CDR3 spans 15 residues, from the cysteine through the phenylalanine. Only the CDR3 part of the read is kept: 45 bases, read in frame from the first base. Reading the label with the study, this specimen's time point is: patch test 2, 6 weeks after DPC sensitization. What this sample's treatment or condition label stands for: therapeutic diphenylcyclopropenone sensitization with weekly scalp DPC. Blood at each patch-test visit was drawn before the patch test was applied. Eligible patients were aged 18 to 70, diagnosed with alopecia, deemed suitable for DPC therapy, and excluded if pregnant. Total RNA was isolated from unfractionated whole blood collected in Tempus Blood RNA tubes. Points on this clonotype: Its antigen is unknown. No base-level quality is on record; no much larger clone is a single base apart.

The investigation overall reported the following: Patch test score was positively correlated with the number of PT1 expanded TCRs, with significance at thresholds 8, 16 and 32 but not at 4. All patients had alopecia, a presumed autoimmune disease, so their immune response might differ from that of healthy individuals. DPC sensitization did not change how many TCRs were above 1 in 1000 frequency, and no evidence was found of alterations in global repertoire structure. Repeated subsampling changed both the strength of the expansion versus patch-test correlation and the threshold at which that correlation became significant. Significantly more large CDR3 similarity clusters were formed by expanded TCRs than by pre-sensitization or healthy control sets, consistent with antigen-driven responses.

Library prep was done by RACE. Sequencing instrument: NextSeq 500. Library preparation attached unique molecular identifiers to individual cDNA molecules for quantitative, reproducible TCR counting. Both TCR alpha and TCR beta chains were sequenced from each blood RNA sample. For the original study's pipeline: The median number of TCRs per sample was 90,000 to 100,000, ranging from about 20,000 to 690,600. The Decombinator software suite was used to annotate the V, J and CDR3 of the TCR reads. Every sample was subsampled to the same number of TCRs (28,000) for the PS versus PT1 abundance plots. Expanded TCRs were defined as absent before sensitization and observed at least eight times at the 2-week time point. In-frame beta chains were kept once TCRdb had trimmed the public reads at Q25 with fastp and called clones with MiXCR. Every distinct CDR3 protein forms one entry, paired with its most common genes and DNA. None of the V and J calls come from the authors' own analysis; TCRdb made them. The sample table lists about 350,000 distinct CDR3 sequences, around 6% of them with a count of one. Clones ranked in the top ten supply roughly 5.4% of the sample.

Recombination linked TRBV9 to TRBJ2-1; the central 12 bases match TRBD1. The sequence was obtained from a woman younger than 35 with alopecia areata. Some clones in this sample may be carry-over from other donors' samples. The source material was whole blood, sampled in connection with sensitization to the hapten diphenylcyclopropenone (DPC). The CDR3 region: CASNRLGQGATEQFF. The sequence in DNA is TGTGCCAGCAACAGATTGGGACAGGGGGCGACTGAGCAGTTCTTC.